The T cell receptor beta chain described here comes from a study of cytomegalovirus exposure and HLA in healthy donors (dated by TCRdb to 2016 to 2017). Concerning the study at large: According to an earlier analysis of 587 of the donors, about 179 million T cells yielded some 120 million unique TCR beta sequences and around 300 Gb of sequence data. Every discovery cohort repertoire had been produced on one sequencing platform. The study was designed to test whether signatures of past pathogen exposure could be identified by cataloging public T cell receptors. The study used immunosequencing to profile the T cell repertoires of several hundred subjects and linked those repertoires to cytomegalovirus serostatus. Both class I and class II loci were covered by HLA typing, at four-digit resolution. Rather than using new phenotypic data, the later analysis identified candidate immune exposures from TCR beta sequences and from how often those sequences occurred across donors. Donor age, sex, ethnicity and CMV serostatus were compiled alongside the repertoire data. To study patterns of TCR occurrence, a later analysis re-analyzed previously published TCR beta repertoires from 600 to 750 donors and added high-resolution HLA genotyping. A later genetic analysis used genome-wide SNP genotypes for about three fifths of the 666 donors, treating that subset as a discovery cohort. Typing coverage differed by locus: A, B, C, DRB1 and DQB1 were typed in roughly 620-630 donors, DQA1 in 500 to 550, DPA1 in 600 to 610, and DPB1 in about 450. An early release covering roughly 640 HLA-typed donors comprised approximately 300 gigabases of sequencing data and around 86 million unique TCR sequences. Among a few hundred genotyped donors of the cohort, an average of about 240,000 unique TCR beta nucleotide sequences were sequenced per donor, roughly 20% of them non-productive. Among the roughly 400 genotyped donors, around 79% belonged to the genetic ancestry cluster associated with self-reported Caucasian donors. Along with the roughly 700-subject first cohort, a separate validation cohort of approximately 110 different subjects was used. The study combined high-throughput TCR immunosequencing, statistical association of individual TCRs with disease status, and machine learning to predict cytomegalovirus infection status. An earlier analysis of a few hundred of the donors applied high-throughput TCR beta sequencing to assess whether each TCR beta V gene segment acted as functional or pseudogenic. Because of strong linkage in the cohort, roughly five DR-DQ haplotypes were treated as single units for association and clustering. Findings and caveats that apply to the study as a whole: The 87-base-pair reads could not distinguish some IMGT-functional V segments, including TRBV6-2 and TRBV6-3, so those segments were excluded. The authors suggested that the approach could potentially be extended to other disease states and immunological phenotypes. Linkage disequilibrium might explain the correlated functional status among segregating V segments, but an unknown experimental factor could not be ruled out. Three of the identified cytomegalovirus-associated TCR beta chains were confirmed in vitro to be specific for cytomegalovirus antigens. According to a later genetic analysis, donors in an Asian-associated ancestry cluster had fewer N-insertions in productive TCRs than the approximately 650-donor mean. The sequencing pipeline was judged likely to have produced a cluster of highly shared sequence variants as a technical artifact. Immune exposure information for the cohort was limited to CMV serostatus. Cytomegalovirus status was reported to be diagnosed by the classifier with high specificity and sensitivity in both the original and validation cohorts. When HLA alleles, especially DR and DQ, strongly co-occurred, TCR associations were difficult to assign to individual alleles. Sequencing depth was assumed to be roughly uniform across donors in the presence/absence analyses, though that assumption may not hold. In an earlier analysis of more than 500 of the donors, most TCR beta V segments appeared in productive rearrangements about 87% or about 30% of the time, broadly matching IMGT annotations. According to a later analysis, TCR association rates differed among HLA loci, with DRB1 alleles showing the most associated TCRs and HLA-C alleles showing the fewest. An association between a missense DCLRE1C variant and V-gene and J-gene trimming of TCR beta chains was found in a later genetic analysis and replicated in an independent cohort. The earlier analysis of about 600 of the donors excluded fewer than 20 rarely observed V segments, including chromosome 9 orphons, because counts were too low. The study gave a list of about 170 TCR beta chains associated with cytomegalovirus. A further reported finding was that TCR beta sequences accurately predicted the HLA-A and HLA-B alleles for most subjects in the first cohort. This cohort had only TCR beta chains sequenced, and the lack of alpha or paired-chain data limited which features could be detected. A later analysis found that most CMV-associated TCR beta chains appeared HLA-restricted, with HLA associations seemingly driven largely by CMV exposure. According to a later analysis, parvovirus B19, influenza, CMV and Epstein-Barr virus appeared linked to several top co-occurrence clusters. While some public TCRs were present in many individuals, most TCR sequences turned up only very rarely across donors. In a later analysis, HLA-associated TCR beta chains were found to be more clonally expanded and to have lower generation probabilities than equally common non-associated chains. In a later analysis, some 18,000 TCR beta sequences were associated with specific HLA alleles at a false discovery rate of 0.05. Because some donors lacked HLA typing at each locus, the association tests relied only on the typed subset.

In total, roughly 670 healthy bone marrow donors made up the cohort. Cohort members were all nominally healthy when sampled, although unrecorded immune exposures were likely present. The donor tested CMV seronegative and was one of the 352 seronegative cohort members. Every donor gave a peripheral blood sample, and the peripheral blood mononuclear cells from that sample were used for TCR beta sequencing. Genomic DNA extraction from the blood cell samples was performed with the Qiagen DNeasy Blood Extraction Kit. Including cysteine and phenylalanine, the CDR3 has 17 amino acids. Kept here is only the CDR3 DNA, which spans 51 bases and is read in frame from base 1. As encoded in the germline V gene, CDR1 is KGHSH while CDR2 is LQKENI. The library was obtained by the immunoSEQ multiplex PCR assay. For the multiplex PCR, a mixture combining 60 forward primers for TCR Vbeta segments and 13 reverse primers for TCR Jbeta segments was used. The CDR3 region of rearranged TCR beta genes was amplified from genomic DNA with a multiplex PCR assay. The Illumina HiSeq System was used to sequence the amplified TCR beta libraries as 87-base-pair reads. The original methods were these. A later analysis counted approximately 84 million unique TCR beta chains across the 690 or so repertoires, and 10 million to 12 million of these chains were shared by at least two donors. Raw reads were error-corrected and collapsed into unique sequences by a nearest-neighbor algorithm in which closely related sequences were merged to remove PCR and sequencing errors. Alignment of CDR3 sequences to IMGT reference sequences was used to assign V, D and J gene segments. For a sequence to be retained, a match of at least six nucleotides to both a V gene segment and a J gene segment was required. Rearrangements were classified as productive when the CDR3 lacked stop codons and remained in frame with V and J, and all other rearrangements were classified as non-productive. Following IMGT convention, CDR3 was defined as the stretch from the second conserved V-encoded cysteine to the conserved J-encoded phenylalanine. In an earlier analysis of roughly 580 of the donors, sequences lacking an unambiguous match to a single V gene segment were excluded. An earlier analysis of a few hundred of the donors classified V segments as functional when productive rearrangements were above 56.7% and as segregating when the standard deviation between donors was above 5%. A statistical classification framework was built to diagnose cytomegalovirus status from the catalog of TCR beta chain sequences. A later analysis assigned V and J genes by comparing TCR nucleotide sequences with IMGT/GENE-DB human TR gene sequences. A later analysis assigned CDR3 sequences and most-parsimonious VDJ recombination scenarios with the TCRdist pipeline. A later analysis defined each TCR beta chain by its CDR3 amino acid sequence plus V-gene family, and excluded reads lacking a unique V-gene family. In a later analysis, 550 to 650 highly shared, low-generation-probability nucleotide sequences were removed to address suspected cross-contamination and a sequencing artifact. In a later analysis, a clonal expansion index was calculated for each public chain from normalized within-repertoire ranks of inferred template counts. In a later analysis, generation probabilities were computed with a VDJ recombination model fitted to out-of-frame rearrangements, and the resulting probabilities were checked against IGoR. In a later analysis, TCR-TCR, TCR-HLA and TCR-CMV co-occurrence was scored with hypergeometric tests, and a repertoire-size bias correction was applied to TCR pairs. False discovery rates were estimated in a later analysis by permuting HLA or CMV assignments 20 times. In a later analysis, co-occurring TCRs were grouped using DBSCAN, with TCRdist sequence similarity added in when clustering inside HLA-allele-positive subsets. Repertoires with fewer than 30,000 or more than 120,000 public chains, plus five repertoires with anomalous nucleotide sharing, were excluded from co-occurrence clustering. TCRdb re-hosts the immuneACCESS table, in-frame sequences only. Its copies lack some clones; in the studies checked, an unresolved V gene accounts for under half of them, and the cause for the rest is not known. V and J calls and clone size come straight from that table; D and trimming were deduced from the DNA. The sample records over 130,000 clones, roughly 66% of which are singletons. 6.5% of the sample comes from the top ten.

Worth noting for this clone: What this receptor recognizes is not known. Sequence at one end of the junction differs from germline and may be a read error.

The chain uses TRBV18 and TRBJ2-2; 9 bases in between match TRBD2. The sequence came from a woman in her fifties or sixties in good health and CMV-seronegative. Sequencing was performed on PBMCs. The encoded CDR3 is CASSPVVGSGGPGELFF. The DNA sequence is as follows: TGTGCCAGCTCACCAGTTGTCGGTAGCGGGGGACCCGGAGAGCTGTTTTTT.